This paragraph reports one T cell receptor beta chain. Its antigen is as yet unknown. Using immunoSEQ multiplex PCR, the repertoire was profiled, and TCRdb retains in-frame clones only, with some absent. In the table there are under 100,000 clones, 80% to 85% of which are singletons. These data come from a study of graft-versus-host responses after intestinal transplantation. Study information: Every recipient underwent anti-thymocyte globulin induction, then tacrolimus and steroids for three to four years.

Germline V gene data show CDR1 as MNHEY and CDR2 as SMNVEV (reference sequence). J was trimmed by 9 bases and V by 0 bases; bases with no gene match: 10. The CDR3 extends over 15 amino acids. Study results and caveats: Some patients had graft-donor T cell macrochimerism, and their allografts showed high graft-versus-host to host-versus-graft clonal ratios.

The input for sequencing was unstimulated CD4+ T cells sorted from spleen or lymph node cells, taken before intestinal transplant. The receptor was isolated from a human donor who received an intestinal transplant. This chain connects TRBV27 to TRBJ1-2; 7 bases are a match to TRBD1. Here the CDR3 reads CASSLSGRGTSSYTF. The CDR3 nucleotides read TGTGCCAGCAGTTTATCTGGCAGGGGGACATCGAGCTACACCTTC.